Each of the 8 T cell receptor beta chains below was sequenced from the same sample in a study of T cell responses to AZD1222 COVID-19 vaccine (dated by TCRdb to about 2021). The library was made by the immunoSEQ multiplex PCR assay. Imported from immuneACCESS, the table was reduced by TCRdb to in-frame sequences with V and J called. These copies leave out some clones; in studies compared against another copy, an unresolved V gene accounts for under half, and the cause of the remainder is not known. Across this sample there are about 85,000 clones, with 80% to 90% seen only once. The ten largest make up about 7.5% of the sample. The time point label, as the study defines it: baseline before first vaccination. Sequences were derived from peripheral blood, sampled on day 0 of AZD1222 vaccination. These receptors originate from an adult in good health.

This clone occurred a few times. The rearrangement uses TRBV5-6 and TRBJ1-3, with unresolved D. From germline, CDR1 is SGHDT and CDR2 YYEEEE. V shed 4 bases and J shed 2 bases, with 10 bases lying between them. The CDR3 has 14 residues. The CDR3: CASSLPVAGNTIYF. Here the CDR3 DNA reads TGTGCCAGCAGCCTACCCGTCGCTGGAAACACCATATATTTT.

The chain uses TRBV27 and TRBJ2-7; tentatively, D is TRBD1 (6 bases). Germline lookup yields CDR1 MNHEY and CDR2 SMNVEV (reference sequence). V lost 0 bases and J lost 5, with 17 bases in between. The CDR3 spans 16 residues. The CDR3 region has the DNA TGTGCCAGCAGTTTATCCGCCTCAGGGGTACAGGACGAGCAGTACTTC. Translated: CASSLSASGVQDEQYF.

The rearrangement uses TRBV2 and TRBJ1-1; 11 bases match TRBD1. V lost 4 bases to trimming and J lost 3 bases; unmatched junction nucleotides: 7. In germline, CDR1 is SNHLY, CDR2 FYNNEI. CDR3 length equals 16 residues. The CDR3 DNA is TGTGCCAGCAGTGTGGCCCGGGACAGGGGGGACACTGAAGCTTTCTTT. It encodes CASSVARDRGDTEAFF. The whole variable domain, filled in from reference TRBV2 and TRBJ1-1, reads EPEVTQTPSHQVTQMGQEVILRCVPISNHLYFYWYRQILGQKVEFLVSFYNNEISEKSEIFDDQFSVERPDGSNFTLKIRSTKLEDSAMYFCASSVARDRGDTEAFFGQGTRLTVV.

The CDR3 sequence: CASTFSEKLFF. Here the CDR3 DNA reads TGTGCCAGCACCTTCAGTGAAAAACTGTTTTTT. This chain joins TRBV28 and TRBJ1-4; D not resolved. The V gene's germline CDR1 is MDHEN and CDR2 SYDVKM. The V and J ends lost 7 bases and 7 bases respectively, with 7 bases between them. The CDR3 covers 11 residues.

The V call is TRBV19, the J call TRBJ1-3; D is undetermined. Trimming shortened V by 7 bases and J by 4 bases, and 17 bases separated the two germline ends. CDR1 LNHDA and CDR2 SQIVND come from the germline V gene (reference sequence). CDR3 length equals 15 residues. Written as DNA, the CDR3 is TGTGCCAGTACCGTCGGGAGATCAGGCGGAAACACCATATATTTT. This gives the protein CASTVGRSGGNTIYF.

The CDR3 loop reads CASSLVGGNNEQFF. CDR3 bases: TGTGCCAGCAGCTTGGTCGGTGGAAACAATGAGCAGTTCTTC. The chain uses TRBV5-6 and TRBJ2-1; unclear D gene. The germline V gene has CDR1 SGHDT and CDR2 YYEEEE. The length of the CDR3 is 14 residues. The ends were cut back, 0 bases at V and 5 bases at J, with 9 bases in the middle.

This chain links TRBV6-1 with TRBJ1-6; maybe TRBD1 (6 bases). Trimming removed 3 bases at V and 7 bases at J, with 13 bases between. The germline gives CDR1 MNHNS, CDR2 SASEGT. This CDR3 is built from 15 residues. The CDR3 region has the DNA TGTGCCAGCAGTGACCAGTACAGGGCCAATTCACCCCTCCACTTT. It translates to CASSDQYRANSPLHF.

The chain employs TRBV3-1 (or the pseudogene TRBV3-2) and TRBJ1-2; D is possibly TRBD1 (5 bases). The germline V and J ends were trimmed by 4 bases and 2 bases, with 8 bases remaining between them. Germline values: CDR1 LGHDT, CDR2 YNNKEL (reference sequence). The CDR3 has 13 amino acids. CDR3 nucleotides: TGTGCCAGCAGCCGACAGAGGAACTATGGCTACACCTTC. Protein sequence: CASSRQRNYGYTF.